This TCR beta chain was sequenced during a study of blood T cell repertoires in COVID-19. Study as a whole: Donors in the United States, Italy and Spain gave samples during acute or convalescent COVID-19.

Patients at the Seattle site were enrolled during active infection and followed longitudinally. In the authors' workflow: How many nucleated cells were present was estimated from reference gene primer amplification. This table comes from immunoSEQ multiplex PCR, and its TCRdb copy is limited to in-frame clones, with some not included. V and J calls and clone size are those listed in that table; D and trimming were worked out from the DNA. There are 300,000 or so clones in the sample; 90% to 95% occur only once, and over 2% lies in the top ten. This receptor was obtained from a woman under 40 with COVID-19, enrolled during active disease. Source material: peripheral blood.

CDR3 DNA: TGCAGTGCTAGTAATCCGGGTCCGAGCACAGATACGCAGTATTTT. Amino acid sequence: CSASNPGPSTDTQYF. The chain couples TRBV20-1 to TRBJ2-3, with D unresolved. The V gene's germline CDR1 is DFQATT and CDR2 SNEGSKA (reference sequence). V lost 3 bases and J lost 0, with 13 bases in between. The CDR3 consists of 15 residues.